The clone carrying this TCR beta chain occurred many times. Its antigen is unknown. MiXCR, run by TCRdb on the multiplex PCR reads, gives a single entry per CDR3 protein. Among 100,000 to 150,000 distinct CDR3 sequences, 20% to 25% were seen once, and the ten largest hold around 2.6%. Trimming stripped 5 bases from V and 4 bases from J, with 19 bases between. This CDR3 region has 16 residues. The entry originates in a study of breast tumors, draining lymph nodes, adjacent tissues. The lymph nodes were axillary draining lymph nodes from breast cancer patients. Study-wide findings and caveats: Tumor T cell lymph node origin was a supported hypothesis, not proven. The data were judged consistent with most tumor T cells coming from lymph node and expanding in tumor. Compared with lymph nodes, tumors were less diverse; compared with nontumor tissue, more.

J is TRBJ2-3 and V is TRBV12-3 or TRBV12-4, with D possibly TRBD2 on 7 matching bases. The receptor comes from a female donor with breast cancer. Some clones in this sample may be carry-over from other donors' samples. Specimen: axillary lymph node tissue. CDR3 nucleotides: TGTGCCAGCAGTCGGAGGGGGGGCCAGGCCTCAGATACGCAGTATTTT. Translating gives CASSRRGGQASDTQYF.